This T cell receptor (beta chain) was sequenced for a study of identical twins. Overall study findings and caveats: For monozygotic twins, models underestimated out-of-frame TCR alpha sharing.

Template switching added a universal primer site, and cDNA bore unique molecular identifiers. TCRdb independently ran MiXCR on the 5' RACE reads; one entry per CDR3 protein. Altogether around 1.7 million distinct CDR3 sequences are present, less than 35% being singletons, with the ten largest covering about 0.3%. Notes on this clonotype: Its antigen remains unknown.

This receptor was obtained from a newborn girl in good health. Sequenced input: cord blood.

CDR3 region: CSVEGGRSPDTQYF. DNA for the CDR3: TGCAGCGTTGAGGGCGGGAGGAGCCCAGATACGCAGTATTTT. The rearrangement joins TRBV29-1 to TRBJ2-3; 8 bases map to TRBD2. The CDR3 has 14 amino acids. Trimming took 3 bases from V and 4 from J; bases not matched to a gene: 6. Germline-derived CDR1 and CDR2 are SQVTM and ANQGSEA.